The clone carrying this T cell receptor beta chain was seen many times. Its specificity is not known. The CDR3 totals 14 residues. In germline, CDR1 is SGHVS, CDR2 FQNEAQ. Trimming cost V 6 bases and J 8 bases, with 14 bases left between them. These data are taken from a study of T cell repertoires in cytomegalovirus infection. Whole-study context: Public TCR beta signatures were indicative of both CMV infection and a matching HLA type.

Findings and caveats of the study: Carriers of CMV and the relevant HLA type were discriminated by public TCR beta frequency. The ex vivo response showed dominance by HLA-C-restricted CMV-specific TCR beta clonotypes.

TCRdb re-derived calls from the reads in MiXCR, one entry per CDR3 protein. Of hundreds of thousands of distinct CDR3 sequences in the sample, roughly 33% were seen once. The starting material was cultured CD8+ T cells from PBMCs, obtained from culture after CMV antigen stimulation. The TCR comes from a human donor in good health (CMV status not recorded). Some clones in this sample may be carry-over from other donors' samples. This sequence joins TRBV7-8 and TRBJ1-6, with a tentative D call TRBD1 (6 bases). CDR3 bases: TGTGCCAGCAGACCCGGGGGCGGACATTCACCCCTCCACTTT. Protein product: CASRPGGGHSPLHF.